The T cell receptor beta chain described here comes from a study of T-cell memory formation after mild COVID-19 (dated by TCRdb to the early 2020s). Concerning the study at large: Most TCR sequence clusters were specific to one of the two donors. In two donors, T-cell clones that expanded and contracted after mild COVID-19 were followed by sequencing TCRalpha and TCRbeta repertoires longitudinally. Two young, previously healthy adult volunteers made up the cohort, one male and one female. On the study overall, not on this receptor specifically: The study included only a couple of mild cases, and larger cohorts that include severe cases with pre-infection samples were judged to be necessary. Contracting CD4+ clones turned up mainly in the CM and EM memory subsets, whereas EMRA was where CD8+ clones were enriched. Clones that contracted from day 15 to 85 showed balanced CD4/CD8 phenotypes, whereas a second wave of clones that expanded from day 15 to 37 leaned towards CD4+. Some responding clones were detected in pre-infection memory, which suggested that pre-existing cross-reactive memory T cells had joined the SARS-CoV-2 response. Whether the second-wave clones peaking on day 37 were SARS-CoV-2 specific was not confirmed.

The CDR3 covers 16 residues, taking in both the cysteine and the phenylalanine. The read is trimmed to its CDR3 DNA, 48 bases read in frame from base 1. Cut back by 4 bases and 4 bases, the V and J ends lie 18 bases apart. The germline V gene specifies SGHVS as CDR1 and FQNEAQ as CDR2. Ficoll-Paque density gradient centrifugation was the method used to isolate PBMCs. This clonotype was observed many times. Its antigen is currently not known. Base qualities are missing; no much larger clone stands one base away. TCRdb records Illumina NovaSeq 6000 as the sequencer. TCRalpha and TCRbeta cDNA libraries were constructed by 5'RACE with constant-segment primers, with sample barcodes and unique molecular identifiers being introduced. Trizol reagent was used to extract RNA from every sample. Amplification of the libraries took two PCR steps, and the second step added a second sample barcode plus Illumina TruSeq adapters. Libraries were sequenced on an Illumina NovaSeq with 2 x 150 bp paired-end reads. For the original study's pipeline: With migec v1.2.7, reads were demultiplexed and then collapsed into UMI-guided consensus sequences. Using mixcr v2.1.11, the UMI consensuses were aligned to TRA and TRB V and J templates and assembled into clonotypes. A clonotype was counted as expanded or contracted only if both edgeR and NoisET called the change significant, with noise models trained on biological replicates. For edgeR calls, a false discovery rate-adjusted p below 0.01 and a log2 fold-change threshold of 1 were applied. As an exploratory analysis of dynamics, max-normalized trajectories of the 1000 most abundant clonotypes were examined with PCA combined with hierarchical clustering. Separately sequenced CD4+ and CD8+ repertoires were used to assign the CD4 or CD8 phenotype of responding clones. TCRdb redid the processing of the public reads, applying fastp at Q25 and MiXCR, and retained in-frame beta chains. When rows share a CDR3 protein, they turn into one entry using the most common DNA and genes. The V and J calls and clone size come from TCRdb's table, not from the authors' own analysis. This sample lists some 48,000 distinct CDR3 sequences; less than 35% were detected once. 43% of the sample comes from the top ten.

The sequenced sample consisted of PBMCs or a T cell subset sorted from them (not recorded which). The chain employs TRBV7-8 and TRBJ2-3; matching of 6 bases hints at TRBD1 as the D gene. This TCR derives from a man aged 18 to 29 who had mild COVID-19 (a few samples of this study predate the infection). The sample titles of this study are shuffled in the database, so cell type and time point are left out; the donor was told from shared clones. The CDR3 reads CASSSLVGQYADTQYF. DNA sequence: TGTGCCAGCAGCTCCTTAGTCGGACAGTATGCAGATACGCAGTATTTT.